The text below deals with one T cell receptor (beta chain). The data originate from a study of control samples from healthy donors and cancer patients. This table comes from immunoSEQ multiplex PCR, and its TCRdb copy is limited to in-frame clones, with some not included. The table records some 20,000 clones, approximately 85% of them present only once. There are 13 residues in the CDR3. V lost 1 base to trimming and J lost 2 bases, with 5 bases between them. This sequence originates from a man aged 55 to 70 with head and neck cancer. The specimen sequenced was PBMCs. The J gene is TRBJ2-5, the V gene TRBV12-3 or TRBV12-4; D not resolved. The CDR3 coding sequence is TGTGCCAGCAGTTTAGACCTACAAGAGACCCAGTACTTC. This encodes CASSLDLQETQYF.